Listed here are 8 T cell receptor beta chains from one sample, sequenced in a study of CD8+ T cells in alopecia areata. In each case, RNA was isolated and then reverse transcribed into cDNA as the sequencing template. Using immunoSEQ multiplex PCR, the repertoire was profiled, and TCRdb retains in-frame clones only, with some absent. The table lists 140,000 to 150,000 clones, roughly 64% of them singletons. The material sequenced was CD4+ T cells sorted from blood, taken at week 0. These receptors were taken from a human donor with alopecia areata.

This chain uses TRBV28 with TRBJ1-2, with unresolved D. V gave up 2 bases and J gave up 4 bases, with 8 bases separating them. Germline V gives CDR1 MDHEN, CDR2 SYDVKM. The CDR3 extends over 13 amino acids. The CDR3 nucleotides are TGTGCCAGCAGTTTAACCAGCCCCTATGGCTACACCTTC. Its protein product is CASSLTSPYGYTF.

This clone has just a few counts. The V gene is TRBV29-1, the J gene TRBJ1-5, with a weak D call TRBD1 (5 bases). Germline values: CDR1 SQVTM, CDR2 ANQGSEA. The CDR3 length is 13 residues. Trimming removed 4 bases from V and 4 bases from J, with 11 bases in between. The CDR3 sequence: CSVGDGKNQPQHF. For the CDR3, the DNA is TGCAGCGTTGGGGACGGAAAGAATCAGCCCCAGCATTTT.

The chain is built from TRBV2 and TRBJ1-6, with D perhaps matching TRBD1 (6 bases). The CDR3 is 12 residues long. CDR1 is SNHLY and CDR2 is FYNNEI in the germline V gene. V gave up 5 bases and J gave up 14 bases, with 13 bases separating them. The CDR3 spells CASSIQGLSLHF. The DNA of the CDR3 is TGTGCCAGCAGTATACAGGGCCTCTCCCTCCACTTT.

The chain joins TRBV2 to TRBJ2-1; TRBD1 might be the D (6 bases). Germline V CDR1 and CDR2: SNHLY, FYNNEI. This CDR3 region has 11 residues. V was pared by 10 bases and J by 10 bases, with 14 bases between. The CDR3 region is CATKGVGEQFF. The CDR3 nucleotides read TGTGCCACAAAGGGGGTAGGGGAGCAGTTCTTC. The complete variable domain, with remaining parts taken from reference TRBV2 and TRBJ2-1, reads EPEVTQTPSHQVTQMGQEVILRCVPISNHLYFYWYRQILGQKVEFLVSFYNNEISEKSEIFDDQFSVERPDGSNFTLKIRSTKLEDSAMYFCATKGVGEQFFGPGTRLTVL.

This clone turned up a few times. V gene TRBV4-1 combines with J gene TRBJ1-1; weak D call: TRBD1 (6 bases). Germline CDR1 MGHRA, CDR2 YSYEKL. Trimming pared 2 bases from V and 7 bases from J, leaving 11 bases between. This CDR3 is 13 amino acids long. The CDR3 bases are TGCGCCAGCAGCCAACCAGGACAGTTTGAAGCTTTCTTT. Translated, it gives CASSQPGQFEAFF.

The CDR3 loop reads CASSPTGGVGPKLSGANVLTF. In nucleotides, the CDR3 is TGCGCCAGCAGCCCCACCGGAGGGGTAGGCCCTAAACTCTCTGGGGCCAACGTCCTGACTTTC. The V gene is TRBV5-1, the J gene TRBJ2-6; D perhaps matches TRBD2 (6 bases). Germline loops: CDR1 SGHRS, CDR2 YFSETQ. The V gene lost 4 bases and the J gene lost 0 bases, with 26 bases spanning the gap. The CDR3 is 21 amino acids.

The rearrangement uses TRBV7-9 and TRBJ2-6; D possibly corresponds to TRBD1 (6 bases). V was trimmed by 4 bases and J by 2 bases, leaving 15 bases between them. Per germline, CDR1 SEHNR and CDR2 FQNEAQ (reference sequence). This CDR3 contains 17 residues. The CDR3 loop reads CASSSPGTGTGANVLTF. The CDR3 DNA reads TGTGCCAGCAGCTCTCCAGGAACAGGGACTGGGGCCAACGTCCTGACTTTC. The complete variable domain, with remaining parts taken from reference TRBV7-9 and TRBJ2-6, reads DTGVSQNPRHKITKRGQNVTFRCDPISEHNRLYWYRQTLGQGPEFLTYFQNEAQLEKSRLLSDRFSAERPKGSFSTLEIQRTEQGDSAMYLCASSSPGTGTGANVLTFGAGSRLTVL.

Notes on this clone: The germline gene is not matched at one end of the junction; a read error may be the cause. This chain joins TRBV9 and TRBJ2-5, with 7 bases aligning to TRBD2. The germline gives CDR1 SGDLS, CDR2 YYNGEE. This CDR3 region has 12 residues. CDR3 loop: CASSVSSGIYHF. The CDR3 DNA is TGTGCCAGCAGCGTGTCTAGCGGTATTTACCACTTC.